Described below is a single T cell receptor (beta chain) sequence and its context. Its target is not known. This entry is derived from a study of graft-versus-host responses after intestinal transplantation. Trimming took off 1 base at V and 4 bases at J, with 10 bases between the two ends. Germline-derived CDR1 and CDR2 are MNHEY and SVGAGI. This CDR3 has 14 amino acids. Sequenced by immunoSEQ multiplex PCR; TCRdb stores in-frame clones only, minus some. Of over 85,000 clones in the sample, 94% were seen once. This specimen was unstimulated CD4+ T cells sorted from spleen or lymph node cells, taken before transplant. This clonotype was sampled from a human donor who was the organ donor for an intestinal transplant. The J gene is TRBJ1-1, the V gene TRBV6-5, with no clear D. The CDR3 sequence: CASSYYARTTEAFF. DNA for the CDR3: TGTGCCAGCAGTTACTACGCCAGGACCACTGAAGCTTTCTTT.